The clone carrying this TCR beta chain was seen many times. The antigen remains unidentified. This sample was included in a study of blood T cells in healthy people across ages. General study results and limits: Greater diversity and more naive CD4+ cells were seen in long-lived donors than in aged donors. TCR beta diversity tracked closely with naive T cell percentage.

The second PCR ran 7 to 11 cycles with a sample-barcoded 5' primer and J-beta primers. TCRdb used MiXCR to reprocess the 5' RACE reads, holding one entry per CDR3 protein. The sample shows around 670,000 distinct CDR3 sequences, about 30% of them seen only once. The CDR3 extends over 15 amino acids. The J segment lost 2 bases and the V segment lost 5 bases, leaving 6 bases of the junction unmatched. Germline values: CDR1 MNHNS, CDR2 SASEGT. This TCR came from a woman older than 75 in good health. V is TRBV6-1 and J is TRBJ2-3; 8 positions match TRBD1. Specimen: blood. This CDR3 is CASSFGTGITDTQYF. Here the CDR3 DNA reads TGTGCCAGCAGTTTTGGGACAGGCATCACAGATACGCAGTATTTT.